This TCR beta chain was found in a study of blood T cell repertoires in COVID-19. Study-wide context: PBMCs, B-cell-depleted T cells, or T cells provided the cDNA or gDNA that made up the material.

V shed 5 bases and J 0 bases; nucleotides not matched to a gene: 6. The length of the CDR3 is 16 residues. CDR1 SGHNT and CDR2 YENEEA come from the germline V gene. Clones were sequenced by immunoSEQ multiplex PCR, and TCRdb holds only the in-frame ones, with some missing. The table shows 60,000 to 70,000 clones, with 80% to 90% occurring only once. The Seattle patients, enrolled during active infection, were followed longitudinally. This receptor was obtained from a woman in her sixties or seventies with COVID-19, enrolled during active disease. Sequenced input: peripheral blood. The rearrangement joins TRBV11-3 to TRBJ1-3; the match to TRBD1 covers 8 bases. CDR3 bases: TGTGCCAGCAGCCTCTGGGGACAGGACTCTGGAAACACCATATATTTT. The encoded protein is CASSLWGQDSGNTIYF.